Following are 9 T cell receptor beta chains from one sample sequenced in a study of blood T cell repertoires in COVID-19. The data were produced by immunoSEQ multiplex PCR, yet TCRdb's version contains in-frame clones alone and is incomplete. The top ten clones hold just under 0.95% of a sample with a few hundred thousand clones, around nine tenths of them seen once. Sequencing input: peripheral blood. The receptors here all came from a woman aged 40 to 50 who had recovered from COVID-19.

This rearrangement joins TRBV29-1 to TRBJ2-5; D may be TRBD2 (5 bases). Germline-derived CDR1 and CDR2 are SQVTM and ANQGSEA. The CDR3 has 14 amino acids. Trimming left V 7 bases short and J 3 bases short, with 18 bases between. The CDR3 DNA reads as TGCAGCGCTACCCCGGGATCGAAAGAAGAGACCCAGTACTTC. It specifies CSATPGSKEETQYF.

The chain has TRBV6-5 and TRBJ1-2; 8 bases line up with TRBD1. This CDR3 region has 15 residues. Germline assignment: CDR1 MNHEY and CDR2 SVGAGI. V shed 5 bases, J shed 1 base, and the junction held 6 bases outside the gene matches. The DNA for the CDR3 is TGTGCCAGCAGTCGCGGGACAGGAGTTAACTATGGCTACACCTTC. It translates to CASSRGTGVNYGYTF.

The rearrangement links TRBV11-2 to TRBJ2-2; D not resolved. The length of the CDR3 is 15 residues. Germline CDR1 is SGHAT and CDR2 is FQNNGV. Between the trimmed V and J ends, which lost 4 bases and 1 base, there was a span of 10 bases. CDR3 nucleotides: TGTGCCAGCAGCTCTCAGTTGCAGAACACCGGGGAGCTGTTTTTT. This sequence encodes CASSSQLQNTGELFF.

About this clone: At the DNA level, this CDR3 is encoded by other sequences in the same sample as well. The chain links TRBV3-1 (or the pseudogene TRBV3-2) to TRBJ1-5; the match to TRBD1 covers 7 bases. Germline CDR1 reads LGHDT; CDR2 reads YNNKEL (reference sequence). The CDR3 extends over 16 amino acids. V was clipped by 1 base and J by 2 bases; unmatched bases: 5. The CDR3 nucleotides are TGTGCCAGCAGCCAAGGGGCAGGGGGTGGCAATCAGCCCCAGCATTTT. It codes for CASSQGAGGGNQPQHF.

This chain connects TRBV11-3 to TRBJ2-5; 9 nucleotides agree with TRBD1. The CDR3 runs 16 residues. Germline-derived CDR1 and CDR2 are SGHNT and YENEEA. Trimming cost V 5 bases and J 4 bases; bases outside gene matches: 11. CDR3 residues: CASSQGTGTVSETQYF. The CDR3 DNA is TGTGCCAGCAGCCAAGGGACAGGGACGGTATCAGAGACCCAGTACTTC.

The rearrangement uses TRBV19 and TRBJ1-5; tentative D call: TRBD1 (6 bases). V shed 4 bases and J shed 4 bases, with 17 bases lying between them. The CDR3 has 16 residues. Germline V lookup: CDR1 LNHDA, CDR2 SQIVND (reference sequence). The CDR3 spells CASSNRREGGNQPQHF. CDR3 coding DNA: TGTGCCAGTAGTAACCGGAGGGAGGGGGGAAATCAGCCCCAGCATTTT.

This clone was found a few times. CDR3 amino acids: CASNPIPGTGQFF. The CDR3 DNA reads as TGTGCCAGCAACCCGATCCCCGGGACAGGTCAGTTCTTC. The chain carries TRBV9 and TRBJ2-1; 8 nucleotides match TRBD1. J gave up 13 bases and V 6 bases, and 12 bases lay outside the gene matches. Germline V gene data show CDR1 as SGDLS and CDR2 as YYNGEE. The CDR3 has 13 residues.

V and J are TRBV23-1 and TRBJ2-7, with a tentative D call TRBD2 (6 bases). TRBV23-1 is an ORF, and what it does is uncertain. The CDR3 extends over 15 amino acids. Trimming shortened V by 8 bases and J by 5 bases, and 22 bases separated the two germline ends. The CDR3 coding sequence is TGCGCCAGCCCACCAGCGGAATCGTCGGGAGACGAGCAGTACTTC. Its protein is CASPPAESSGDEQYF.

The CDR3 DNA sequence: TGTGCCAGCAGCAAATCGTATAAAGAGACCCAGTACTTC. This gives the protein CASSKSYKETQYF. The chain recombines TRBV21-1 with TRBJ2-5; TRBD2 reflects the table's D call only, with no check against the DNA. TRBV21-1 is termed a pseudogene. The CDR3 consists of 13 residues.